The rows below give T cell receptor beta chains drawn from one sample of a study of control samples from healthy donors and cancer patients. TCRdb's copy holds only in-frame clones and misses some; the assay was immunoSEQ multiplex PCR. The sample lists tens of thousands of clones, 88% seen once, with 13% to 15% in the top ten. Sequenced sample: blood. These receptors were collected from a woman between 65 and 79 years old in good health. Each CDR3 is given with its conserved first and last residue. Fields, in order: clone size, J gene, V gene, D gene, CDR3 DNA, CDR3 protein. The D gene is left open where the match is weak. Clone size is given for some rows only: seen once, a few or many times, or a class if the clone is expanded.

>NA|TRBJ2-3|TRBV27|NA
TGTGCCAGCAGTCCCGCCCGGGGTACGCAGTATTTT
CASSPARGTQYF
>NA|TRBJ1-6|TRBV11-2|TRBD1
TGTGCCAGCAGCTTAGATCCAGTGGGCAGGGGGTCACCCCTCCACTTT
CASSLDPVGRGSPLHF
>NA|TRBJ2-5|TRBV2|TRBD2
TGTGCCAGCAGTGTGACCAGCGGGGGTCGTCAAGAGACCCAGTACTTC
CASSVTSGGRQETQYF
>NA|TRBJ2-5|TRBV5-4|NA
TGTGCCAGCAGCCCGGGGGACCAAGAGACCCAGTACTTC
CASSPGDQETQYF
>NA|TRBJ2-1|TRBV7-9|NA
TGTGCCAGCAGCTTTTGGGGGGTCAATGAGCAGTTCTTC
CASSFWGVNEQFF
>NA|TRBJ2-2|TRBV30|TRBD2
TGTGCCTGGAGTCGGACTAGCGGAACCGGGGAGCTGTTTTTT
CAWSRTSGTGELFF
>NA|TRBJ2-1|TRBV7-9|TRBD2
TGTGCCAGCAGCTTAACGAGCGGGGGGATAAATGAGCAGTTCTTC
CASSLTSGGINEQFF
>NA|TRBJ1-5|TRBV13|NA
TGTGCCAGCAGCTTAGGCAGGGGTAATCAGCCCCAGCATTTT
CASSLGRGNQPQHF
>NA|TRBJ1-6|TRBV14|TRBD1
TGTGCCAGCAGCAGGCAGGGGGGATTCCTCCCCCTCCACTTT
CASSRQGGFLPLHF
>NA|TRBJ1-2|TRBV19|TRBD1
TGTGCCAGTAGTATGGGACAGGGCCGCTCGGAAAGGGGCTACACCTTC
CASSMGQGRSERGYTF
>NA|TRBJ1-2|TRBV3-1/TRBV3-2|TRBD1
TGTGCCAGCCACCACCACGGGACAGGGGGCGGAGGGAGCGGCTACACCTTC
CASHHHGTGGGGSGYTF
>once|TRBJ2-3|TRBV3-1/TRBV3-2|NA
TGTGCCAGCAGCCCGATTAGGAGGGCGGGCACAGATACGCAGTATTTT
CASSPIRRAGTDTQYF
>NA|TRBJ2-3|TRBV11-3|TRBD2
TGTGCCAGCAGCTTAGGCGCGGGGGTGGATTCAGATACGCAGTATTTT
CASSLGAGVDSDTQYF
>NA|TRBJ1-2|TRBV7-9|NA
TGTGCCAGCAGCGCAGACCTCGGGGGTACTAACTATGGCTACACCTTC
CASSADLGGTNYGYTF
>NA|TRBJ1-6|TRBV11-2|NA
TGTGCCAGCAGCTTAGAGGGGAGTACTAGTAATTCACCCCTCCACTTT
CASSLEGSTSNSPLHF
>NA|TRBJ2-7|TRBV7-9|NA
TGTGCCAGCAGCTTAGCAGGGTTTGGATACGAGCAGTACTTC
CASSLAGFGYEQYF
>NA|TRBJ2-1|TRBV4-3|NA
TGCGCCAGCAGCCGTGGGTCTGCCGGTGGCAATGAGCAGTTCTTC
CASSRGSAGGNEQFF
>NA|TRBJ1-1|TRBV11-1|TRBD1
TGTGCCAGCATCGCCGGGACAGGGATTCGAACTGAAGCTTTCTTT
CASIAGTGIRTEAFF
>NA|TRBJ2-3|TRBV5-3|TRBD2
TGTGCCAGAAGTCCCGGGACTAGGCTCACAGATACGCAGTATTTT
CARSPGTRLTDTQYF
>NA|TRBJ2-6|TRBV2|TRBD2
TGTGCCAGCAACCCCGGGTCCGGGGGGGGCGCTGGGGGCTCTGGGGCCAACGTCCTGACTTTC
CASNPGSGGGAGGSGANVLTF
>NA|TRBJ1-5|TRBV6-1|NA
TGTGCCAGCAGTGAAATCGGTGGCATACTGCATTTT
CASSEIGGILHF
>NA|TRBJ1-1|TRBV29-1|NA
TGCAGCGTTGAAGTCGGTGGGAACACTGAAGCTTTCTTT
CSVEVGGNTEAFF
>NA|TRBJ2-2|TRBV5-6|NA
TGTGCCAGCAGCCTGGACGGTCCTACAAGAGGCGGGGAGCTGTTTTTT
CASSLDGPTRGGELFF
>NA|TRBJ2-7|TRBV18|TRBD1
TGTGCCAGCTCATCGGGACAGCAGGGCGAGCAGTACTTC
CASSSGQQGEQYF
>NA|TRBJ1-2|TRBV21-1|NA
TGTGCCAGCAGCAAAGGAACCTCCTCTAACTATGGCTACACCTTC
CASSKGTSSNYGYTF
>NA|TRBJ2-3|TRBV6-5|TRBD1
TGTGCCAGCAGTTGGACAGGCCAGCGCGAAGATACGCAGTATTTT
CASSWTGQREDTQYF
>NA|TRBJ2-3|TRBV18|NA
TGTGCCAGCTCACCAATTAGCAAACTAGCAGGGGCTAGCGGCACAGATACGCAGTATTTT
CASSPISKLAGASGTDTQYF
>NA|TRBJ1-6|TRBV21-1|NA
TGTGCCAGCAGCGAAAGACAGATCTCTGATAATTCACCCCTCCACTTT
CASSERQISDNSPLHF
>NA|TRBJ2-1|TRBV20-1|NA
TGCAGTGCTAGTCCAGGGTCGATACCCTACAATGAGCAGTTCTTC
CSASPGSIPYNEQFF
>NA|TRBJ1-2|TRBV6-5|TRBD1
TGTGCCAGCGGGGACAGGGGCGTAGGCTACACCTTC
CASGDRGVGYTF
>NA|TRBJ1-4|TRBV6-5|NA
TGTGCCAGCGGCGCCGGGGGGCTAAGTGAAAAACTGTTTTTT
CASGAGGLSEKLFF
>NA|TRBJ1-2|TRBV5-5|TRBD1
TGTGCCAGCAGCACGTTAGACAGGGAGAGGACGAATGGCTACACCTTC
CASSTLDRERTNGYTF
>once|TRBJ1-5|TRBV5-6|NA
TGTGCCAGCAGCTTGGTCTATAGCAATCAGCCCCAGCATTTT
CASSLVYSNQPQHF
>NA|TRBJ2-1|TRBV7-9|NA
TGTGCCAGCACCCTTCTTAGGTGGGCGGAGTCGTACAATGAGCAGTTCTTC
CASTLLRWAESYNEQFF
>NA|TRBJ2-3|TRBV7-3|TRBD2
TGTGCCAGCAGCTCCCAGCGGGGGGGCAGAACAGATACGCAGTATTTT
CASSSQRGGRTDTQYF
>NA|TRBJ2-7|TRBV4-3|TRBD1
TGCGCCAGCAGCCAAAATCAGGGGGCAAACGAGCAGTACTTC
CASSQNQGANEQYF
>NA|TRBJ1-2|TRBV7-8|NA
TGTGCCAGCAGCTTAGAAGTCCGGGTTCGGGACTATGGCTACACCTTC
CASSLEVRVRDYGYTF
>NA|TRBJ1-6|TRBV11-2|TRBD1
TGTGCCAGCAGCTCCCAGGGGGGGAGGAATTCACCCCTCCACTTT
CASSSQGGRNSPLHF
>once|TRBJ2-6|TRBV15|NA
TGTGCCACCAGCAGAAGGGGCTCTGGGGCCAACGTCCTGACTTTC
CATSRRGSGANVLTF
>NA|TRBJ1-1|TRBV3-1/TRBV3-2|NA
TGTGCCAGCAGCCGTCGGGGTGACACTGAAGCTTTCTTT
CASSRRGDTEAFF
>NA|TRBJ2-3|TRBV7-2|NA
TGTGCCAGCAGTCCCCCCACAGATACGCAGTATTTT
CASSPPTDTQYF
>NA|TRBJ1-3|TRBV7-2|TRBD1
TGTGCCAGCAGCTTGGGACAGGGGGGATTTGGAAACACCATATATTTT
CASSLGQGGFGNTIYF
>NA|TRBJ1-6|TRBV6-5|NA
TGTGCCAGCTCGGGGGGGCAGCGTTCACCCCTCCACTTT
CASSGGQRSPLHF
>NA|TRBJ1-1|TRBV2|TRBD1
TGTGCCAGTCCAGACAGGGTGGCGACTGAAGCTTTCTTT
CASPDRVATEAFF
>NA|TRBJ2-2|TRBV7-9|NA
TGTGCCAGCAGCCTGGGAGAATACACCGGGGAGCTGTTTTTT
CASSLGEYTGELFF
>few|TRBJ1-1|TRBV18|TRBD1
TGTGCCAGCTCACCGCAGGGGGCGAACACTGAAGCTTTCTTT
CASSPQGANTEAFF
>NA|TRBJ1-1|TRBV9|TRBD1
TGTGCCAGCAGCGTACAGGGACAGGGAAACACTGAAGCTTTCTTT
CASSVQGQGNTEAFF
>NA|TRBJ1-3|TRBV7-2|NA
TGTGCCAGCAGCTTGGCCGTCTCTGGAAACACCATATATTTT
CASSLAVSGNTIYF
>NA|TRBJ2-7|TRBV7-3|NA
TGTGCCAGCAGCTCCACGCCCGGGACCGAGCAGTACTTC
CASSSTPGTEQYF
>NA|TRBJ2-1|TRBV21-1|NA
TGTGCCAGCAGCGCCTCGCGGACTAGCGGGGGATCTCCCAACAATGAGCAGTTCTTC
CASSASRTSGGSPNNEQFF
>NA|TRBJ1-5|TRBV19|NA
TGTGCCAGCGCCTCTGATAGCAATCAGCCCCAGCATTTT
CASASDSNQPQHF
>NA|TRBJ2-3|TRBV11-1|NA
TGTGCCAGCAGCTCGAGGCAGGTCACAGATACGCAGTATTTT
CASSSRQVTDTQYF
>NA|TRBJ1-5|TRBV5-6|NA
TGTGCCAGCAGCTTGGGACAGATTAATCAGCCCCAGCATTTT
CASSLGQINQPQHF
>NA|TRBJ2-1|TRBV2|NA
TGTGCCAGCAGTGTCCGGGGGTCACTACAAGAGCAGTTCTTC
CASSVRGSLQEQFF
>NA|TRBJ2-1|TRBV19|NA
TGTGCCAGTAGTCCCAAGTGGAGGGAGGAGCAGTTCTTC
CASSPKWREEQFF
>NA|TRBJ1-1|TRBV30|NA
TGTGCCTGGAATCACCCGGGACAAGAGTATGAAGCTTTCTTT
CAWNHPGQEYEAFF
>NA|TRBJ2-7|TRBV5-1|NA
TGCGCCAGCAGCTTAACCCTAGACGAGCAGTACTTC
CASSLTLDEQYF